This entry concerns a single T cell receptor (beta chain). Antigen: not known. This entry comes from a study of cytomegalovirus exposure and HLA in healthy donors. Study observations and caveats: According to an earlier analysis, most TCR beta V segments yielded productive rearrangements about 87% or about 30% of the time.

Vbeta (60) and Jbeta (13) primers were used in the PCR. TCRdb's copy holds only in-frame clones and misses some; the assay was immunoSEQ multiplex PCR. Of roughly 180,000 clones in the sample, about 75% were seen once. The source of this sequence is a female donor in good health and CMV-seronegative. The sequenced material came from PBMCs.

The CDR3 nucleotides read TGTGCCAGTAGTATCTGGGACAGGGTCGGGGAGACCCAGTACTTC. This encodes CASSIWDRVGETQYF. The rearrangement links TRBV19 to TRBJ2-5; 9 bases are shared with TRBD1. This CDR3 has 15 amino acids. The germline gives CDR1 LNHDA, CDR2 SQIVND (reference sequence). V lost 3 bases to trimming and J lost 5 bases; unmatched junction nucleotides: 7.